A few counts support the clone carrying this T cell receptor (beta chain). What it binds is unknown. These data belong to a study of beta chain features in type 1 diabetes. Study-level points and caveats: Among patients with Type 1 diabetes, TCRB CDR3s were moderately but significantly shorter in every one of the four CD4+ subsets.

The CDR3 contains 14 residues. Isolated RNA was reverse transcribed in full, so expressed TCRB transcripts were sequenced. Assay: immunoSEQ multiplex PCR; the TCRdb copy retains only in-frame clones and omits some. In the table there are some 660,000 clones, around 15% of which are singletons. The specimen was naive CD4+ T cells from blood. The clonotype comes from a young man with type 1 diabetes. V gene TRBV21-1 combines with J gene TRBJ2-7; the table's D call of TRBD2 was not tested on the DNA. TRBV21-1 is assigned pseudogene status. The CDR3 nucleotides are TGTGCCAGCAGCAAAGGGACTAGCGGGGCCGAGCAGTACTTC. It specifies CASSKGTSGAEQYF.